The sequence of this TCR beta chain was determined in a study of blood T cell repertoires in COVID-19. Study-level information: Some COVID-19 samples were acute and others convalescent; all came from the United States, Italy and Spain.

This CDR3 region has 13 residues. CDR1 and CDR2 from the germline V gene are ENHRY and SYGVKD. V lost 3 bases to trimming and J lost 6 bases, with 9 bases between them. One Seattle source followed patients from active infection through their disease course. Sequencing was performed with immunoSEQ multiplex PCR; in TCRdb, only in-frame clones are kept and a portion is missing. The repertoire holds hundreds of thousands of clones, with around 92% as singletons. This TCR was sampled from a woman aged 25 to 39 with COVID-19, enrolled during active disease. V usage is TRBV10-3 and J usage is TRBJ2-1; D not certain. Sequencing was carried out using peripheral blood. The CDR3 sequence is CAISEMGSNEQFF. The CDR3 nucleotides are TGTGCCATCAGTGAAATGGGCAGCAATGAGCAGTTCTTC.